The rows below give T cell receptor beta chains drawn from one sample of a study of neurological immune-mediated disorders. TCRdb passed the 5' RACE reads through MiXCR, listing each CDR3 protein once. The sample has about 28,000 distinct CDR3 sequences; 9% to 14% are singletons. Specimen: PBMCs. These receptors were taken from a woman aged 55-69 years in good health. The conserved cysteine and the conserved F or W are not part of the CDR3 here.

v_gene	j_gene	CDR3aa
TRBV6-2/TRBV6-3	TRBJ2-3	ASSFSRDTQY
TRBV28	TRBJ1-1	ASDVGPGNTEAF
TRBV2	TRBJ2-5	ASSEGKNGGVFETQY
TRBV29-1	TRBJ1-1	SVNTGGYTEAF
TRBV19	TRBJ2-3	ASKGTVLDTQY
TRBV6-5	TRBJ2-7	ASRPLLSSYEQY
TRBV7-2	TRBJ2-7	ASSHPGQGLSYEQY
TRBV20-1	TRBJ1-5	SAKEGHSNQPQH
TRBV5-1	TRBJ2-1	ASSPTSTYNEQF
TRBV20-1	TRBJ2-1	SARDRDIEQF
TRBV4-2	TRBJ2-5	ASSQVGEAGIYQETQY
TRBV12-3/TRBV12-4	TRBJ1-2	ASMQVAGYGYT
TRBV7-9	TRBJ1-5	ASSLDRGDQPQH
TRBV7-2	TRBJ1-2	ASSLGGTGYGYT
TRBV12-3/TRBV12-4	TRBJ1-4	ASSFGGEKLF
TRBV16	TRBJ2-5	ASSQSEGILGQETQY
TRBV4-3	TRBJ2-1	ASGQGGGAANEQF
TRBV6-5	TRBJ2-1	ASRPPGQGASYNEQF
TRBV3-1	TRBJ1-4	ASSQMIGLGAEKLF
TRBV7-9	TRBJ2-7	ASSPGTYYEQY
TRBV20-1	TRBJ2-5	SARRVSDQSETQY
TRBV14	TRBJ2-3	ASSQEGLMGSTDTQY
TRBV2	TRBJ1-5	ASRREGGLQPQH
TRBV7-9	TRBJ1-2	ASSSWDYGYT